The T cell receptor beta chain under discussion was sequenced for a study of shared clonotypes between healthy human individuals. Study conclusions and caveats: The study generally estimated greater richness for naive than memory subsets.

V was clipped by 3 bases and J by 0 bases, with 5 bases between them. The germline CDR1 and CDR2 sequences are MDHEN and SYDVKM. The CDR3 covers 13 residues. Donors had no recently reported acute infections or vaccinations and were HIV-negative. Concerning this clone itself: Its antigen is unknown. The sample contains more than one DNA sequence encoding this CDR3.

It was about 190 ng DNA, 31,000 or so T cell genomes, that sorted-subset replicate PCRs used. Original processing notes: Filtering differed because ImmunoSEQ produced junction-only sequences that carried no quality scores. The table came from immunoSEQ multiplex PCR; TCRdb's copy has only in-frame clones and leaves some out. D and trimming were read from the DNA, whereas the V and J calls and clone size are those reported in that table. Here the sample spans about 2.4 million clones, 93% being singletons. The sequence was obtained from a man aged 18 to 29 in good health. Some clones in this sample may be carry-over from other donors' samples. The V and J genes are TRBV28 and TRBJ1-2; D is uncertain. Sequenced material: naive CD4+ T cells from PBMCs. Subset specified: CD45RA+ positively selected. DNA for the CDR3: TGTGCCAGCAGTTTGCCGGCTAACTATGGCTACACCTTC. This sequence encodes CASSLPANYGYTF.